The following is a T cell receptor (beta chain) sequence with its context. These data originate in a study of blood T cell repertoires in COVID-19. About the study: Both acute and convalescent COVID-19 samples were obtained from the United States, Italy and Spain. PBMCs, B-cell-depleted T cells, or T cells were the source of the cDNA or gDNA that made up the material.

Original analysis: Amplification with reference gene primers provided the estimates of nucleated cell counts. Profiling relied on immunoSEQ multiplex PCR, and the TCRdb table lists in-frame clones only, not all of them. The DNA gave D and trimming, while V, J and clone size come from that table. The data contain tens of thousands of clones, around 80% of them singletons. Germline V gene sequence: CDR1 SNHLY, CDR2 FYNNEI. The CDR3 covers 15 residues. V was pared by 9 bases and J by 5 bases, with 11 bases of the junction left unmatched. This clonotype originated in a human donor in a cohort sampled during active COVID-19. This chain connects TRBV2 to TRBJ1-3, with 9 bases that match TRBD1. The sequenced sample was peripheral blood. CDR3 DNA sequence: TGTGCCAGTTTATTGACCGGGACAGGGCGAAACACCATATATTTT. This translates into CASLLTGTGRNTIYF.